Detailed here is one T cell receptor (beta chain). These data come from a study of TIL therapy for anti-PD-1-resistant metastatic lung cancer. Study-wide context: A handful of tumors were EGFR-mutant and two were ALK-rearranged.

J gave up 3 bases and V 3 bases, and 9 bases lay outside the gene matches. Per germline, CDR1 PRHDT and CDR2 FYEKMQ (reference sequence). This CDR3 region has 17 residues. Time point denoted: pre-treatment sample, taken before nivolumab and TIL therapy. The libraries were made with immunoSEQ v3. The assay was immunoSEQ multiplex PCR, and TCRdb's table has in-frame clones only and misses some. This sample has tens of thousands of clones; about 69% occur once, and the top ten carry over 6.5%. This sequence joins TRBV13 and TRBJ1-4; 8 bases align to TRBD1. The clonotype comes from a person between 30 and 79 years old with non-small cell lung cancer. Sequences were derived from blood, sampled at baseline. The CDR3 nucleotides read TGTGCCAGCAGCTTGGGGTCGCAGGGGGCAGCTAATGAAAAACTGTTTTTT. Encoded protein: CASSLGSQGAANEKLFF.